A selection of T cell receptor beta chains follows, all from one sample in a study of blood T cell repertoires in COVID-19. The data were produced by immunoSEQ multiplex PCR, yet TCRdb's version contains in-frame clones alone and is incomplete. There are roughly 120,000 clones in the sample; more than 60% occur only once, and about 2.5% lies in the top ten. The source material was peripheral blood. These receptors were obtained from a man aged 50-60 years with acute or convalescent COVID-19. The CDR3 runs from the conserved cysteine through the conserved F or W. The order of the fields is J gene, clone size, D gene, V gene, CDR3 DNA, CDR3 protein. D genes are given only for firm matches. For some rows the clone size is stated as once, few or many, or as a class when expanded; others skip it.

TRBJ1-2 NA NA TRBV7-9 TGTGCCAGCAGCCCTCCGACAGAATCCTATGGCTACACCTTC CASSPPTESYGYTF
TRBJ2-5 NA TRBD2 TRBV9 TGTGCCAGCAGCGCGACTAGCGGGAGGGCCAGAGAGACCCAGTACTTC CASSATSGRARETQYF
TRBJ1-4 NA NA TRBV4-1 TGCGCCAGCAGCCGAGCAGGGGATGAAAAACTGTTTTTT CASSRAGDEKLFF
TRBJ2-5 NA NA TRBV18 TGTGCCAGCTCTTCGGGACAAGAGACCCAGTACTTC CASSSGQETQYF
TRBJ1-1 NA NA TRBV6-1 TGTGCCAGCAGTGAAGCGCTTCAGGGTATCGCTGAAGCTTTCTTT CASSEALQGIAEAFF
TRBJ1-1 NA NA TRBV7-9 TGTGCCAGCAGCCCCGTCAACTTGAACACTGAAGCTTTCTTT CASSPVNLNTEAFF
TRBJ1-3 NA TRBD1 TRBV5-4 TGTGCCAGCAGCTCAAACCGGGACAGCTCTGGAAACACCATATATTTT CASSSNRDSSGNTIYF
TRBJ2-3 NA NA TRBV27 TGTGCCAGCAGGTTCACTATAAGTAGCACAGATACGCAGTATTTT CASRFTISSTDTQYF
TRBJ2-5 NA NA TRBV6-6 TGTGCCAGCAGCCTAGCTCAAGAGACCCAGTACTTC CASSLAQETQYF
TRBJ1-5 once NA TRBV6-5 TGTGCCAGCAGCTTCAATCAGCCCCAGCATTTT CASSFNQPQHF
TRBJ2-7 once TRBD2 TRBV7-9 TGTGCCAGCAGCTTAATGGAAAGGGCGGGAGCCTACGAGCAGTACTTC CASSLMERAGAYEQYF
TRBJ2-2 NA TRBD1 TRBV7-3 TGTGCCAGCAGCTTACGTCCCGGGACAGGAATAACCGGGGAGCTGTTTTTT CASSLRPGTGITGELFF
TRBJ2-5 NA NA TRBV19 TGTGCCAGTAGTATTCGCAGACCGGGGGAGACCCAGTACTTC CASSIRRPGETQYF
TRBJ2-7 few TRBD2 TRBV4-1 TGCGCCAGCAGCCCTGGTAGCGGGAGCGTCTACGAGCAGTACTTC CASSPGSGSVYEQYF
TRBJ2-7 NA NA TRBV4-1 TGCGCCAGCAGCCAAGAGGCCAGCTCCTACGAGCAGTACTTC CASSQEASSYEQYF
TRBJ2-5 NA NA TRBV3-1/TRBV3-2 TGTGCCAGCAGCCAGGGGACTTGGCAAGAGACCCAGTACTTC CASSQGTWQETQYF
TRBJ1-5 NA NA TRBV5-5 TGTGCCAGCAGCTTGGGGGACATCCGCAATCAGCCCCAGCATTTT CASSLGDIRNQPQHF
TRBJ2-3 NA NA TRBV7-3 TGTGCCAGCAGCCCAGGGGGGCGGGCCACAGATACGCAGTATTTT CASSPGGRATDTQYF
TRBJ2-3 NA TRBD1 TRBV28 TGTGCCAGCAGTTTGGGGAGGGACAGGGGGCTCACAGATACGCAGTATTTT CASSLGRDRGLTDTQYF
TRBJ1-1 NA TRBD1 TRBV18 TGTGCCAGCTCACCGCGCGGACAGGGGAATGAAGCTTTCTTT CASSPRGQGNEAFF
TRBJ2-2 NA NA TRBV5-1 TGCGCCAGCAGACTAGACGACACCGGGGAGCTGTTTTTT CASRLDDTGELFF
TRBJ2-7 NA NA TRBV29-1 TGCAGCGCCAAAGGGGTTTACGAGCAGTACTTC CSAKGVYEQYF
TRBJ1-5 NA TRBD1 TRBV19 TGTGCCAGTAGTGGCGGGCAGGGGGCAAACCAGCCCCAGCATTTT CASSGGQGANQPQHF
TRBJ2-7 NA TRBD2 TRBV27 TGTGCCAGCAGTTTAACGGGAGGGGACAACGAGCAGTACTTC CASSLTGGDNEQYF
TRBJ2-7 few TRBD1 TRBV11-3 TGTGCCAGCAGCCCGGGACAGAGCTCCTACGAGCAGTACTTC CASSPGQSSYEQYF
TRBJ2-6 NA NA TRBV10-1 TGCGCCTTAAGCGGAAGGACAGTTTCTGGGGCCAACGTCCTGACTTTC CALSGRTVSGANVLTF
TRBJ1-4 NA TRBD1 TRBV4-1 TGCGCCAGCAGCCTGACAGAGGGGGACAGGTGGGAAAAACTGTTTTTT CASSLTEGDRWEKLFF
TRBJ2-2 NA TRBD1 TRBV27 TGTGCCAGCAGCGTACACAGGGGGCAAATCGGGGAGCTGTTTTTT CASSVHRGQIGELFF
TRBJ2-7 NA TRBD1 TRBV25-1 TGTGCCAGCAGTCGGACAGGGGTCTACGAGCAGTACTTC CASSRTGVYEQYF
TRBJ2-1 few TRBD2 TRBV28 TGTGCCAGCAAGACTAGCGCAGTTTACAATGAGCAGTTCTTC CASKTSAVYNEQFF
TRBJ2-2 NA TRBD2 TRBV30 TGTGCCTGGAGTTTCAGGCTAGCGGGGGGTTTAACCGGGGAGCTGTTTTTT CAWSFRLAGGLTGELFF
TRBJ2-7 NA TRBD2 TRBV14 TGTGCCAGCAGCCAAGGCAACTCACTAGCGGGTTACGAGCAGTACTTC CASSQGNSLAGYEQYF